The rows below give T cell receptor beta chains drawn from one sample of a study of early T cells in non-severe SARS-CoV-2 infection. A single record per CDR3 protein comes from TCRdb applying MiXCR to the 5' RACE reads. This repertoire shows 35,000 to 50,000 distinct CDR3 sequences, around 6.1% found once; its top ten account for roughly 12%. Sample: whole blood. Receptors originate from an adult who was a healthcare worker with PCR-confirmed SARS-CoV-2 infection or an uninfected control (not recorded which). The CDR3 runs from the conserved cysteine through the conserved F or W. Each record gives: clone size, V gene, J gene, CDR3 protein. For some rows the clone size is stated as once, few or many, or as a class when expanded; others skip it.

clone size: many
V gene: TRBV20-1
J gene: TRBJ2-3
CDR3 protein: CSAREASGKVTDTQYF

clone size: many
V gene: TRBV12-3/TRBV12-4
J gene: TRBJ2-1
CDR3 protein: CASTETGHFGEQFF

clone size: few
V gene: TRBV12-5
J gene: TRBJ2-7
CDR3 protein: CASGLVFPGQANEQYF

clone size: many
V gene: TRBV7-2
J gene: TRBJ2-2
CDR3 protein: CASSPKPGLPPGAGELFF

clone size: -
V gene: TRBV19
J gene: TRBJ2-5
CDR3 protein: CASRAGGPGTQYF

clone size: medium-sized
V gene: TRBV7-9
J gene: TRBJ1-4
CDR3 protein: CASSPPRGSNEKLFF

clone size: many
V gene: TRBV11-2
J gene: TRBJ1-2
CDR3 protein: CASTRGGQLYTF

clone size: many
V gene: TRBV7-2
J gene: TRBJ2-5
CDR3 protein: CASSLQSGETQYF

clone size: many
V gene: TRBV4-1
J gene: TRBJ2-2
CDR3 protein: CASSPFLGYDGELFF

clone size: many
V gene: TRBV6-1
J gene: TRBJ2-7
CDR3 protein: CASSEGVPGQGAYEQYF

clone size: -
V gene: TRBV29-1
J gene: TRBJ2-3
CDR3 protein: CSVDGTSTDTQFF

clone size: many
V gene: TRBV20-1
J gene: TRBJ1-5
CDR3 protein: CSARTGEQPQHF

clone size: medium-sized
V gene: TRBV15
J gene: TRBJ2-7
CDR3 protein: CATSLTRLGEQYF

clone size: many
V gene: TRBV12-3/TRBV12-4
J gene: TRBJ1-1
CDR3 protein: CASSLLGQGGRTEAFF

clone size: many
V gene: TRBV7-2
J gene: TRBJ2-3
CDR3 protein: CASRPLAKDTQYF

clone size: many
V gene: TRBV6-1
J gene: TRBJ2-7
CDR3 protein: CASSEGDREVYEQYF

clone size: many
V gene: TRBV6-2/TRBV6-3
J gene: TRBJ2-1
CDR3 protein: CASKKRTGSYNEQFF

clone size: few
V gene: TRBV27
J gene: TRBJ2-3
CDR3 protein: CASSLSFDTQYF

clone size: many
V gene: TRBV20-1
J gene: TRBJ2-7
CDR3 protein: CSASHLGAPAYEQYF

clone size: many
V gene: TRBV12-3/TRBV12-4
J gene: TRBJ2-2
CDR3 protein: CASRDGTGELFF

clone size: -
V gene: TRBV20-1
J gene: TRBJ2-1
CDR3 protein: CSAREGLGRNEQFF

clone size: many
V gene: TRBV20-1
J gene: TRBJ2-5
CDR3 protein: CSASTPRGNQETQYF

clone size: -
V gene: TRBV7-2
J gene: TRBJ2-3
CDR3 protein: CASSPVGGADTQYF

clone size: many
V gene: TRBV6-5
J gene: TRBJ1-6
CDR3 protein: CASREGNSPLHF

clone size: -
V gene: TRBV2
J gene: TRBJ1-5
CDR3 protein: CASKWGHSNQPQHF

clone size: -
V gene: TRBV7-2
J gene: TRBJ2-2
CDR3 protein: CASSLARKGNAGELFF

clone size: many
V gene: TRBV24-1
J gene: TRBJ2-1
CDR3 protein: CATSDGGPGRNEQFF

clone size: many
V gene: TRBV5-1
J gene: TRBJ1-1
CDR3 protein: CASSPFGQGGLNTEAFF

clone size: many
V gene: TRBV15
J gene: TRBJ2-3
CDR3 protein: CATSRDRGLTDTQYF

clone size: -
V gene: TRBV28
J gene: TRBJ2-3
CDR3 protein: CASTVGGHNTDTQYF

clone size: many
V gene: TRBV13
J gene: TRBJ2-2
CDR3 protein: CASSLQSTGELFF

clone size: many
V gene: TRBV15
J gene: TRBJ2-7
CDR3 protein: CATSASSGSEQYF

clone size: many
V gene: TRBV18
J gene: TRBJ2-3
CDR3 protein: CASSPDTTDTQYF

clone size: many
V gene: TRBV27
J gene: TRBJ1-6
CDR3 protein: CASSLSGGRFESYNSPLHF

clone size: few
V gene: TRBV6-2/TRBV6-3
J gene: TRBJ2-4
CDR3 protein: CASRPQGNIQYF

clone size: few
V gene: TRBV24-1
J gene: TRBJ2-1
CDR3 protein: CATSDSPNSRGGYNEQFF

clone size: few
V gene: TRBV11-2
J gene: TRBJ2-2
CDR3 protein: CASSLDRDYTGELFF

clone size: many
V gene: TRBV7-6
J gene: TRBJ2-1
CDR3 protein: CASSLGGGGTYNEQFF

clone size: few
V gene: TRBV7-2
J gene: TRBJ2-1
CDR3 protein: CASSLGGQGHNEQFF

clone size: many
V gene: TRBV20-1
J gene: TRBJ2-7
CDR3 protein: CSARPGQGSLNEQYF

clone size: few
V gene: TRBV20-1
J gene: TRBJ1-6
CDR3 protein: CSARESRGNSPLHF

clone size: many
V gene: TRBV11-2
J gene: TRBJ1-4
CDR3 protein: CASSPSDSPNEKLFF

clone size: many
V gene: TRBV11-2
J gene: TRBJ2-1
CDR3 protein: CASSIGWGEQFF

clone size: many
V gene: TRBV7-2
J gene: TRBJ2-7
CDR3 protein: CASSLDGGTYEQYF

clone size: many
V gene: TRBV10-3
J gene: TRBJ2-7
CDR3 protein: CAITGLAGGEQYF

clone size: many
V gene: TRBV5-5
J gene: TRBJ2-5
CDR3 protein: CASSLTGGETQYF

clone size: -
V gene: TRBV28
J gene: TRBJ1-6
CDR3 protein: CATGSGTANSPLHF

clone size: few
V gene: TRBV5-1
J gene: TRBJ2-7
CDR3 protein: CASSLDYREQYF

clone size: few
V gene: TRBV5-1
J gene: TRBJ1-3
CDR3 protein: CASSLTGSGNTIYF

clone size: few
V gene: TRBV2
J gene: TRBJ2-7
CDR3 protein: CASGREGPNEQYF

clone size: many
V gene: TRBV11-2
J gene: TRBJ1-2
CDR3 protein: CASSARTGKQADGYTF

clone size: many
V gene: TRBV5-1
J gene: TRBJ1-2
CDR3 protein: CASSSGQGDGYTF

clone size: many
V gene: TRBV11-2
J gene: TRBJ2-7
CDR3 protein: CASSRGTGISYEQYF

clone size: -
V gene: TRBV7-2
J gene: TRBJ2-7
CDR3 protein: CASNLAGRSGGASYEQYF

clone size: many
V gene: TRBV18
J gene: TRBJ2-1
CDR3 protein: CASSPPVPGSYNEQFF